These T cell receptor beta chains were read from a single sample in a study of T-cell memory formation after mild COVID-19. TCRdb processed the 5' RACE reads anew with MiXCR; each CDR3 protein has one entry. Here the sample spans roughly 150,000 distinct CDR3 sequences, 10% to 15% being singletons. Material: PBMCs or a T cell subset sorted from them (not recorded which). Receptors were obtained from a man younger than 35 who had mild COVID-19 (a few samples of this study predate the infection). Cell type and time point are not known. Each CDR3 is given with its conserved first and last residue. D genes are given only for firm matches. The size field is filled for only some rows; it gives once, few, many or a size class.

abundance	j_gene	v_gene	d_gene	len	CDR3aa	CDR3nt
.	TRBJ1-2	TRBV6-5	.	12	CASSPGARGYTF	TGTGCCAGCAGCCCCGGAGCCCGGGGCTACACCTTC
few	TRBJ2-5	TRBV5-1	TRBD2	15	CASSWGRGGEETQYF	TGCGCCAGCAGCTGGGGTCGCGGGGGGGAGGAGACCCAGTACTTC
.	TRBJ1-2	TRBV14	.	16	CASSHTPGIANYGYTF	TGTGCCAGCAGCCATACCCCAGGGATTGCGAACTATGGCTACACCTTC
few	TRBJ2-3	TRBV29-1	.	15	CSAHQGGGATDTQYF	TGCAGCGCACACCAGGGAGGGGGGGCAACAGATACGCAGTATTTT
.	TRBJ1-1	TRBV7-9	TRBD1	14	CASSLRQGATEAFF	TGTGCCAGCAGCCTCAGGCAGGGGGCCACTGAAGCTTTCTTT
.	TRBJ2-5	TRBV9	.	15	CASSGSPQGQGTQYF	TGTGCCAGCAGCGGTAGCCCCCAGGGGCAGGGGACCCAGTACTTC
few	TRBJ2-3	TRBV5-1	.	15	CASSSHGTRSDTQYF	TGCGCCAGCAGTTCCCACGGGACTCGTTCTGATACGCAGTATTTT
.	TRBJ2-5	TRBV24-1	.	13	CATSDWTAESQYF	TGTGCCACCAGTGATTGGACAGCAGAGTCCCAGTACTTC
few	TRBJ2-5	TRBV15	.	14	CATSRRGAGETQYF	TGTGCCACCAGCAGGAGGGGGGCCGGGGAGACCCAGTACTTC
many	TRBJ2-2	TRBV20-1	.	14	CSATGTRNTGELFF	TGCAGTGCAACCGGGACGAGGAACACCGGGGAGCTGTTTTTT
many	TRBJ1-2	TRBV5-6	.	15	CASRIAVKADYGYTF	TGTGCCAGCAGGATTGCGGTGAAGGCAGACTATGGCTACACCTTC
.	TRBJ1-2	TRBV6-1	.	13	CASEWGKDYGYTF	TGTGCCAGCGAATGGGGGAAGGACTATGGCTACACCTTC
few	TRBJ1-3	TRBV20-1	.	13	CSARRTAGNTIYF	TGCAGTGCTAGGAGGACAGCTGGAAACACCATATATTTT
many	TRBJ1-2	TRBV7-9	TRBD1	16	CASSFPQGGVDYGYTF	TGTGCCAGCAGCTTCCCCCAGGGGGGGGTTGACTATGGCTACACCTTC
few	TRBJ1-5	TRBV20-1	TRBD1	15	CSAKNGGTGNQPQHF	TGCAGTGCGAAGAATGGCGGGACAGGAAATCAGCCCCAGCATTTT
few	TRBJ2-5	TRBV28	.	12	CASRRGWETQYF	TGTGCCAGCAGGAGAGGGTGGGAGACCCAGTACTTC